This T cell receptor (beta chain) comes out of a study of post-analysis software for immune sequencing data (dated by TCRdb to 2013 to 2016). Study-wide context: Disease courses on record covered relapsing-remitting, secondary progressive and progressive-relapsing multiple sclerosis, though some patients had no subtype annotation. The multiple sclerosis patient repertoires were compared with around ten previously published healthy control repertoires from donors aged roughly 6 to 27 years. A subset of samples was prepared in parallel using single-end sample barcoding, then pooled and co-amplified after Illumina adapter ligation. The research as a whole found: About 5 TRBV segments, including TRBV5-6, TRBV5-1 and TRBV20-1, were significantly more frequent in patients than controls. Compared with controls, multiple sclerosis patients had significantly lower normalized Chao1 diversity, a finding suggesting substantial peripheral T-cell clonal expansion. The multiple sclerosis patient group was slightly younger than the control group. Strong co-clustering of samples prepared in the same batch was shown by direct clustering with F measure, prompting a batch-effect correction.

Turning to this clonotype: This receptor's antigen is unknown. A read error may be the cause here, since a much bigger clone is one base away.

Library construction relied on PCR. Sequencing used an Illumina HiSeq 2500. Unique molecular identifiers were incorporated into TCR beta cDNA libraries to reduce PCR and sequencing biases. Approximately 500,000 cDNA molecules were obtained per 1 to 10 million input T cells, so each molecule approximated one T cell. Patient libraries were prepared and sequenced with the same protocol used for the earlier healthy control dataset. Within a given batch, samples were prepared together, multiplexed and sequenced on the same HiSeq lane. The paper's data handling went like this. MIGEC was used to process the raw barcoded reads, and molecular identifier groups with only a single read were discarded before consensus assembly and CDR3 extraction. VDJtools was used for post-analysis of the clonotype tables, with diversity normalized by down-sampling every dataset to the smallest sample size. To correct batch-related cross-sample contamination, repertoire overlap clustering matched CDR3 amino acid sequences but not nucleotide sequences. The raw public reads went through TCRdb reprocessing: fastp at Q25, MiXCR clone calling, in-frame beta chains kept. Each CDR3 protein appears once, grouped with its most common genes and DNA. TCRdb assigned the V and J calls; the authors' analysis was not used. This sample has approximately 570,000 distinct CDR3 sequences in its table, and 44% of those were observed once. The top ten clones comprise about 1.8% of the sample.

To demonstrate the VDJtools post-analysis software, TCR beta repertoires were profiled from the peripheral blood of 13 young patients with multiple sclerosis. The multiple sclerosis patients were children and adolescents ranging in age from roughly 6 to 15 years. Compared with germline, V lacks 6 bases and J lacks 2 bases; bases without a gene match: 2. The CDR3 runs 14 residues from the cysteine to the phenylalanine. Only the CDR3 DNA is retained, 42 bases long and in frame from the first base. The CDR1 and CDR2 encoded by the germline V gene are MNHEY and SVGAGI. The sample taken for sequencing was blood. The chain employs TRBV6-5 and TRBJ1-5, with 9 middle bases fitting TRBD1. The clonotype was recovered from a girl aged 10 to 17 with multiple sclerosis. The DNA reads TGTGCCAGCAGACGGACAGGGGGCAATCAGCCCCAGCATTTT. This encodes CASRRTGGNQPQHF.